This TCR beta chain was observed in a study of T cells in Graves' hyperthyroidism and ophthalmopathy. The wider study: Upon initial diagnosis and before any treatment, peripheral blood was collected.

Of note for this clonotype: The antigen is undetermined. A much larger clone differs by one base, so this may be a read error.

Amplification of TCR beta CDR3 regions was performed using RNA transcripts as template. Carried out on the TCR CDR3, a first-round RT-PCR used the HTBI primer set. TCRdb analysed the multiplex PCR reads with MiXCR anew, one entry per CDR3 protein. The sample carries approximately 430,000 distinct CDR3 sequences, roughly 15% recorded once. The CDR3 is made up of 13 amino acids. V lost 4 bases and J 4 bases, leaving 8 bases between the germline ends. The germline gives CDR1 MNHEY, CDR2 SVGEGT. Diagnoses rested on clinical symptoms, serum thyroxine and TRAb, thyroid ultrasound and orbital computed tomography. Study findings and constraints: A 13 V-J signature model discriminated ophthalmopathy versus stable hyperthyroidism.

The sequenced sample was blood. The chain couples TRBV6-2 or TRBV6-3 to TRBJ1-3, with D perhaps TRBD1 (5 bases). The TCR comes from a man between 18 and 29 years old with Graves' ophthalmopathy. DNA for the CDR3: TGTGCCAGCAGTTCGGGACCCGGAAACACCATATATTTT. Protein sequence: CASSSGPGNTIYF.